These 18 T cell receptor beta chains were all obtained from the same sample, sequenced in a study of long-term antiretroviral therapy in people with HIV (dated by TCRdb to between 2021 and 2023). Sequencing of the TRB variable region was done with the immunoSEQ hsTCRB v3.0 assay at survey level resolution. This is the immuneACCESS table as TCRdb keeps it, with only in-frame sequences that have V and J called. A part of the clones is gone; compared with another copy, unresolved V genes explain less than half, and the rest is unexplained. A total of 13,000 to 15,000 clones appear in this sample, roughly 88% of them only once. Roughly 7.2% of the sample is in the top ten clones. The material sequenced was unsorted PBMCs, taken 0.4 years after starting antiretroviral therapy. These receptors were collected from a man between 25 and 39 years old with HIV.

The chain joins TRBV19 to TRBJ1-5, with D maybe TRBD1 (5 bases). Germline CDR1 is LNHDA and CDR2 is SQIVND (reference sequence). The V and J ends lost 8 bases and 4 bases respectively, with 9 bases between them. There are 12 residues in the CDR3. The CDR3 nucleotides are TGTGCCAGTGAAAAGGGGAATCAGCCCCAGCATTTT. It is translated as CASEKGNQPQHF.

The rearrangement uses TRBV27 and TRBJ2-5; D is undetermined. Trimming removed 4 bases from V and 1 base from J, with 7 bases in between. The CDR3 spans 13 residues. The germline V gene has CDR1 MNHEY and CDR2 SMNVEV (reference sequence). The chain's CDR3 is CASSSPPQETQYF. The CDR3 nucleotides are TGTGCCAGCAGTTCCCCCCCCCAAGAGACCCAGTACTTC.

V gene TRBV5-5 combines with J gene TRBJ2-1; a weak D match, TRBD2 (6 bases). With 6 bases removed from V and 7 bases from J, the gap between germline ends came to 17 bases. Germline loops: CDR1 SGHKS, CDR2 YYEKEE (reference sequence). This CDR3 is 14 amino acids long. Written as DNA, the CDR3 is TGTGCCAGCACCGTTGGAGGGGTAGGGAATGAGCAGTTCTTC. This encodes CASTVGGVGNEQFF.

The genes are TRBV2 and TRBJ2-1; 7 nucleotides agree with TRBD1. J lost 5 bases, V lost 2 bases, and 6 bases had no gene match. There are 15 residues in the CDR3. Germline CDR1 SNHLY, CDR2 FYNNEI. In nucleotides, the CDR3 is TGTGCCAGCAGTGAACCGACAGGGCGCGACAATGAGCAGTTCTTC. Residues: CASSEPTGRDNEQFF.

This CDR3 is CASSTRQGSFPEAFF. CDR3 bases: TGTGCCAGCAGTACTCGACAGGGTAGTTTCCCTGAAGCTTTCTTT. The chain recombines TRBV25-1 with TRBJ1-1; 7 bases fit TRBD1. J was trimmed by 6 bases and V by 5 bases; bases with no gene match: 12. Per germline, CDR1 MGHDK and CDR2 SYGVNS. The CDR3 length is 15 residues.

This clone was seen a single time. The CDR3 region has the DNA TGTGCCAGCAGGGGCGCCGGGACAGGGACGAATGGCTACACCTTC. It translates to CASRGAGTGTNGYTF. This sequence joins TRBV27 and TRBJ1-2, with 9 bases lining up with TRBD1. The CDR3 spans 15 residues. With V trimmed by 6 bases and J by 6 bases, 11 bases remained unmatched. CDR1 is MNHEY, CDR2 SMNVEV, per germline (reference sequence).

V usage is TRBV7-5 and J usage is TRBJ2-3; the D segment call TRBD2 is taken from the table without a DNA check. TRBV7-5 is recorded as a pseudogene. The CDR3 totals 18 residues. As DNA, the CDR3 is TGTGTCAGAAGCTTAACTTTAGCGGGGGGGATAAACACAGATACGCAGTATTTT. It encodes CVRSLTLAGGINTDTQYF.

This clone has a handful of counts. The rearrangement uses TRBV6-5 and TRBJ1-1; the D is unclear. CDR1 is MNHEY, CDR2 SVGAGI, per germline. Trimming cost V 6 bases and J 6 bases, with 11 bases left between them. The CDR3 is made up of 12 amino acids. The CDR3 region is CASSGGWAEAFF. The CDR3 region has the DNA TGTGCCAGCAGCGGAGGTTGGGCTGAAGCTTTCTTT.

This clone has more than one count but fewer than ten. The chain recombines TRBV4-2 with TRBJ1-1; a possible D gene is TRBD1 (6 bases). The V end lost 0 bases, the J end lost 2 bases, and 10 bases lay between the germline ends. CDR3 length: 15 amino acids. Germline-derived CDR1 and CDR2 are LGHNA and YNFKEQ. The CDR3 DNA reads TGTGCCAGCAGCCAAGATCGGGGGGCCAACACTGAAGCTTTCTTT. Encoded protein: CASSQDRGANTEAFF.

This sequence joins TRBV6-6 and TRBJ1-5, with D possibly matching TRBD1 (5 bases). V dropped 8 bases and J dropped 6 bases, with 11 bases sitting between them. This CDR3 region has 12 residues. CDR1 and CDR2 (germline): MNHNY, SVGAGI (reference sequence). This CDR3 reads CASQGAGQPQHF. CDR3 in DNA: TGTGCCAGCCAGGGCGCCGGTCAGCCCCAGCATTTT.

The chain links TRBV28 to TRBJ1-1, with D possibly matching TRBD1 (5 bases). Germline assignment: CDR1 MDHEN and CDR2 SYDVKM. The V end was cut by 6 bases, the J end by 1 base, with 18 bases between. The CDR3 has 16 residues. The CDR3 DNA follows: TGTGCCAGCAGACCTTCCGCCGGGGCTCAGAACACTGAAGCTTTCTTT. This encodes CASRPSAGAQNTEAFF.

CDR3 nucleotides: TGTGCCATCAGCGCCGCTCTAGCGGGAGGGTCTTACGAGCAGTACTTC. Protein product: CAISAALAGGSYEQYF. The chain uses TRBV10-3 and TRBJ2-7; 12 positions match TRBD2. The CDR3 contains 16 residues. Unmatched junction bases numbered 10, after V lost 6 bases and J lost 4 bases. CDR1 and CDR2 (germline): ENHRY, SYGVKD.

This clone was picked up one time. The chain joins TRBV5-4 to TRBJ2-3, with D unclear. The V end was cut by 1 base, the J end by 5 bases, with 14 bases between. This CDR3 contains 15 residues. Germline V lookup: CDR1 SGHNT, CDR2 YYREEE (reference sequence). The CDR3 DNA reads TGTGCCAGCAGCTTGATCGGCGGTAACCAAGATACGCAGTATTTT. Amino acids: CASSLIGGNQDTQYF.

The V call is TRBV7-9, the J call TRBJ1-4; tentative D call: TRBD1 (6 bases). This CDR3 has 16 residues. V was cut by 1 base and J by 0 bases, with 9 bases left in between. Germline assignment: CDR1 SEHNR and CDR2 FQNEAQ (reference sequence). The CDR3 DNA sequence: TGTGCCAGCAGCTTAGGGGGGCGGGCAACTAATGAAAAACTGTTTTTT. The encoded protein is CASSLGGRATNEKLFF.

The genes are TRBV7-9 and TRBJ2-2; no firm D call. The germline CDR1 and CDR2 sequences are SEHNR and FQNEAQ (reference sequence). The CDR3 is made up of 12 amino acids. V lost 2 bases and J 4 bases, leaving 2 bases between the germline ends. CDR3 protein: CASSLLTGELFF. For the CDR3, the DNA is TGTGCCAGCAGCTTACTCACCGGGGAGCTGTTTTTT. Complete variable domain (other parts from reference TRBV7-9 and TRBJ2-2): DTGVSQNPRHKITKRGQNVTFRCDPISEHNRLYWYRQTLGQGPEFLTYFQNEAQLEKSRLLSDRFSAERPKGSFSTLEIQRTEQGDSAMYLCASSLLTGELFFGEGSRLTVL.

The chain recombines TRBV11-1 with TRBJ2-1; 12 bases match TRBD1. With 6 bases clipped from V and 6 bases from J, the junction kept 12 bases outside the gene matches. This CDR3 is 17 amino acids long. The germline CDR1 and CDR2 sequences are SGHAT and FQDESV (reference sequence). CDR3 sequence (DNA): TGTGCCAGCAGGAGATTAATCCGGGACAGGGGGCCCAATGAGCAGTTCTTC. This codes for CASRRLIRDRGPNEQFF.

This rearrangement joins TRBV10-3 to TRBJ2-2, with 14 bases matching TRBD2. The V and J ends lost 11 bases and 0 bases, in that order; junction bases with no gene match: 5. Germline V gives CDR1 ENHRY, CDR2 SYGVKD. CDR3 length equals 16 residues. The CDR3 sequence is CASRTSGGTNTGELFF. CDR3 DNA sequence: TGTGCCTCGAGGACTAGCGGGGGGACGAACACCGGGGAGCTGTTTTTT.

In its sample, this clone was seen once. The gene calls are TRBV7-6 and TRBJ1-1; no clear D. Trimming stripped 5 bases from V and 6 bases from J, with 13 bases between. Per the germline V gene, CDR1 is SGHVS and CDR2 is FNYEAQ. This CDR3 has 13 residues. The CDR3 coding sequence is TGTGCCAGCAGCCAAATATTAGACTCTGAAGCTTTCTTT. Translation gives CASSQILDSEAFF.